This TCR beta chain was sequenced for a study of identifying expanded T cells in peripheral blood. General observations from the study: Differentially abundant clones: around 1.2 between replicates, 16.4 at roughly 2 weeks, less than 20 at four. Across healthy donors, higher total template counts meant significantly greater two-week count variance.

During the collection period, no donor immune events like infections were recorded. The data were produced by immunoSEQ multiplex PCR, yet TCRdb's version contains in-frame clones alone and is incomplete. The sample yields approximately 110,000 clones, roughly 90% seen once. Note on this clone: Antigen unknown.

The source of this sequence is a person between 18 and 70 years old in good health. The sample was blood.

DNA of the CDR3: TGTGCCAGTATACCACCTGAGACGGGTCCACAAACAGGAAAACTGTTTTTT. It codes for CASIPPETGPQTGKLFF. The chain combines TRBV19 with TRBJ1-4; possibly TRBD1 for D (5 bases). Trimming cost V 7 bases and J 10 bases, with 28 bases left between them. This CDR3 comprises 17 residues. CDR1 and CDR2 (germline): LNHDA, SQIVND (reference sequence).